Below, 30 T cell receptor beta chains from the same sample are listed, as sequenced in a study of blood T cells in healthy people across ages. Together with a sample-barcoded 5' primer, a J-beta primer mix was included in a second PCR lasting roughly 6 to 12 cycles. TCRdb redid the calling of the 5' RACE reads with MiXCR, one entry per CDR3 protein. The table includes around 320,000 distinct CDR3 sequences, about 25% detected once. The sample consisted of blood. Every receptor here comes from a woman aged 70-85 years in good health.

The chain employs TRBV7-3 and TRBJ2-1, with 10 bases lining up with TRBD1. There are 15 residues in the CDR3. Trimming removed 4 bases from V and 4 bases from J; junction bases left unmatched: 4. The V gene's germline CDR1 is SGHTA and CDR2 FQGTGA. CDR3 residues: CASSSGQGVYNEQFF. The CDR3 DNA follows: TGTGCCAGCAGCTCCGGACAGGGGGTGTACAATGAGCAGTTCTTC. The variable domain in full, completed from reference TRBV7-3 and TRBJ2-1, reads GAGVSQTPSNKVTEKGKYVELRCDPISGHTALYWYRQSLGQGPEFLIYFQGTGAADDSGLPNDRFFAVRPEGSVSTLKIQRTERGDSAVYLCASSSGQGVYNEQFFGPGTRLTVL.

On this clonotype itself: Possible read error: a much larger clone is one base away. This chain connects TRBV6-1 to TRBJ1-4; D not resolved. Germline loops: CDR1 MNHNS, CDR2 SASEGT. The CDR3 totals 13 residues. V was shortened by 8 bases and J by 0 bases, with 7 bases between the two germline ends. In DNA form, the CDR3 reads TGTGCCAGCCGCCCGACAACTAATGAAAAACTGTTTTTT. Translation gives CASRPTTNEKLFF.

This clonotype was picked up a small number of times. The chain carries TRBV6-1 and TRBJ2-4; D unresolved. CDR1 is MNHNS, CDR2 SASEGT, per germline. V dropped 3 bases and J dropped 7 bases, with 16 bases sitting between them. CDR3 length: 15 residues. This CDR3 reads CASSDGYSGSNIQYF. CDR3 sequence (DNA): TGTGCCAGCAGTGACGGGTACTCGGGCAGTAACATTCAGTACTTC.

CDR3 in amino acids: CSIGQPNQPQHF. The CDR3 DNA follows: TGCAGTATCGGACAGCCGAATCAGCCCCAGCATTTT. The chain joins TRBV20-1 to TRBJ1-5, with a tentative D call TRBD1 (6 bases). Germline values: CDR1 DFQATT, CDR2 SNEGSKA (reference sequence). Trimming took off 8 bases at V and 4 bases at J, with 12 bases between the two ends. CDR3 size: 12 residues.

The table lists this clonotype with many counts. The chain couples TRBV7-3 to TRBJ1-6, with 8 bases matching TRBD1. Germline V gene lookup returns CDR1 SGHTA and CDR2 FQGTGA. V shed 2 bases, J shed 10 bases, and the junction held 7 bases outside the gene matches. The CDR3 has 15 amino acids. For the CDR3, the DNA is TGTGCCAGCAGCTTAGGGACAGGAGGGTACTCACCCCTCCACTTT. It is translated as CASSLGTGGYSPLHF.

The chain joins TRBV12-3 or TRBV12-4 to TRBJ2-7, with TRBD2 matching over 7 bases. With V trimmed by 5 bases and J by 4 bases, 8 bases remained unmatched. The CDR3 runs 14 residues. In nucleotides, the CDR3 is TGTGCCAGCAGTACCGGGACTACCGAATACGAGCAGTACTTC. It yields the protein CASSTGTTEYEQYF.

This clonotype was recorded many times. The V and J genes are TRBV5-1 and TRBJ1-1; D is unresolved. The germline V gene has CDR1 SGHRS and CDR2 YFSETQ. V was shortened by 6 bases and J by 2 bases, with 14 bases between the two germline ends. The CDR3 has 14 residues. DNA for the CDR3: TGCGCCAGCACCGACTTGGACGGAAACACTGAAGCTTTCTTT. Translating it yields CASTDLDGNTEAFF.

The chain employs TRBV10-3 and TRBJ2-7; a weak D match, TRBD1 (6 bases). This CDR3 spans 14 amino acids. Trimming cost V 0 bases and J 2 bases, with 8 bases left between them. The germline CDR1 and CDR2 sequences are ENHRY and SYGVKD. The CDR3 DNA is TGTGCCATCAGTGAGTCCCAGGGGCCCTACGAGCAGTACTTC. Encoded protein: CAISESQGPYEQYF.

The chain employs TRBV12-3 or TRBV12-4 and TRBJ2-7; 10 positions agree with TRBD2. The J call may be mistaken, given a closer DNA end match to TRBJ2-5. The CDR3 extends over 14 amino acids. For the CDR3, the DNA is TGTGCCAGCATCCTAGCGGGAGTCGGAGAGACCCAGTACTTC. Its translation is CASILAGVGETQYF.

DNA of the CDR3: TGTGCCAGCAGCTTATCCGAGTTCGTGTTGGACTACGAGCAGTACTTC. Amino acids: CASSLSEFVLDYEQYF. This chain connects TRBV7-2 to TRBJ2-1; no reliable D call. The J call is in doubt because the DNA end fits TRBJ2-7 better. Germline CDR1 and CDR2: SGHTA and FQGNSA. This CDR3 contains 16 residues.

In this sample, this clonotype turned up a few times. This chain connects TRBV11-2 to TRBJ2-7; no clear D gene. The CDR3 length is 15 residues. Per the germline V gene, CDR1 is SGHAT and CDR2 is FQNNGV. Trimming removed 5 bases at V and 0 bases at J, with 14 bases between. In DNA form, the CDR3 reads TGTGCCAGCAGCATCGACGGAAGGAGCTCCTACGAGCAGTACTTC. Translated: CASSIDGRSSYEQYF.

This chain connects TRBV20-1 to TRBJ2-5, with TRBD1 as a possible D gene (5 bases). Deletions cut 3 bases from V and 5 bases from J, with 13 bases between. The CDR3 is 13 residues long. Germline CDR1 and CDR2: DFQATT and SNEGSKA (reference sequence). The chain's CDR3 is CSASPQGTETQYF. CDR3 coding DNA: TGCAGTGCTAGCCCCCAGGGCACGGAGACCCAGTACTTC.

This clonotype was seen at least ten times. V usage is TRBV20-1 and J usage is TRBJ2-4, with D hard to call. V was shortened by 6 bases and J by 2 bases, with 20 bases between the two germline ends. This CDR3 spans 16 amino acids. Germline V lookup: CDR1 DFQATT, CDR2 SNEGSKA (reference sequence). CDR3: CSAIRWAVASKNIQYF. The CDR3 nucleotides are TGCAGTGCGATACGGTGGGCGGTAGCTTCCAAAAACATTCAGTACTTC.

This rearrangement joins TRBV11-1 to TRBJ2-7; D tentatively reads TRBD1 or TRBD2 (5 bases each). The V end was cut by 6 bases, the J end by 0 bases, with 15 bases between. Per germline, CDR1 SGHAT and CDR2 FQDESV (reference sequence). CDR3 length: 15 amino acids. CDR3 in amino acids: CASRLGAEVSYEQYF. The CDR3 region has the DNA TGTGCCAGCAGACTCGGGGCTGAAGTCTCCTACGAGCAGTACTTC. Complete variable domain (other parts from reference TRBV11-1 and TRBJ2-7): EAEVAQSPRYKITEKSQAVAFWCDPISGHATLYWYRQILGQGPELLVQFQDESVVDDSQLPKDRFSAERLKGVDSTLKIQPAELGDSAMYLCASRLGAEVSYEQYFGPGTRLTVT.

This clonotype has a handful of counts. In DNA, the CDR3 is TGCAGCGCGAACAGCCCAGATACGCAGTATTTT. Amino acid sequence: CSANSPDTQYF. This sequence joins TRBV29-1 and TRBJ2-3; D gene ambiguous. Looked up from germline, CDR1 is SQVTM and CDR2 is ANQGSEA. The length of the CDR3 is 11 residues. Trimming removed 7 bases at V and 4 bases at J, with 9 bases between.

This clonotype was observed a few times. CDR3 loop: CASSLAGVDYGYTF. The CDR3 coding sequence is TGTGCCAGCAGCTTAGCAGGGGTGGACTATGGCTACACCTTC. This chain connects TRBV7-2 to TRBJ1-2, with TRBD1 as a possible D gene (5 bases). The CDR3 totals 14 residues. Germline assignment: CDR1 SGHTA and CDR2 FQGNSA. V lost 0 bases, J lost 3 bases, and 8 bases lay in between.

This clonotype has more than one count but fewer than ten. This chain joins TRBV7-2 and TRBJ2-1; 8 nucleotides match TRBD2. The trim removed 7 bases at V and 4 bases at J, leaving 12 bases unmatched. CDR3 length: 16 residues. Germline assignment: CDR1 SGHTA and CDR2 FQGNSA. The CDR3 loop is CASTKGVAGKYNEQFF. The CDR3 DNA reads TGTGCCAGCACTAAAGGCGTAGCGGGGAAATACAATGAGCAGTTCTTC.

J is TRBJ2-5 and V is TRBV29-1; perhaps TRBD1 as D (5 bases). The CDR3 length is 14 residues. Trimming pared 6 bases from V and 5 bases from J, leaving 19 bases between. The V gene's germline CDR1 is SQVTM and CDR2 ANQGSEA. As DNA, the CDR3 is TGCAGCGTCACATCGCAGGGTGGTTGGGAGACCCAGTACTTC. Encoded protein: CSVTSQGGWETQYF.

The chain links TRBV20-1 to TRBJ2-3; 7 bases are shared with TRBD1. The CDR3 runs to 13 residues. The germline V gene has CDR1 DFQATT and CDR2 SNEGSKA (reference sequence). V was pared by 3 bases and J by 6 bases, with 6 bases of the junction left unmatched. The CDR3 nucleotides read TGCAGTGCTAGCCCAGGGGGAGTTGATACGCAGTATTTT. Its translation is CSASPGGVDTQYF.

The chain is built from TRBV5-1 and TRBJ2-4, with D perhaps assigned TRBD1 or TRBD2 (5 bases each). The CDR3 is 14 residues long. The germline V gene encodes CDR1 SGHRS and CDR2 YFSETQ. Trimming shortened V by 5 bases and J by 7 bases, and 16 bases separated the two germline ends. The CDR3 nucleotides are TGCGCCAGCAGGGGCGAGGGGATGTTGAACATTCAGTACTTC. This codes for CASRGEGMLNIQYF.

The rearrangement links TRBV7-9 to TRBJ2-4; no clear D. Germline CDR1 SEHNR, CDR2 FQNEAQ (reference sequence). Trimming stripped 3 bases from V and 0 bases from J, with 12 bases between. This CDR3 has 16 residues. In nucleotides, the CDR3 is TGTGCCAGCAGCTTTTCAACTCGGCTAGCCAAAAACATTCAGTACTTC. Its protein is CASSFSTRLAKNIQYF.

The table lists this clonotype with a few counts. The chain couples TRBV28 to TRBJ2-3; 11 nucleotides line up with TRBD2. CDR1 MDHEN and CDR2 SYDVKM come from the germline V gene. The CDR3 has 18 residues. Trimming at V came to 4 bases and at J to 2 bases, leaving 11 bases not matched to a gene. CDR3 DNA: TGTGCCAGCAGTTCGACCGCTCCGGGACTAGCGGCCACAGATACGCAGTATTTT. This encodes CASSSTAPGLAATDTQYF. The whole variable domain, remainder taken from reference TRBV28 and TRBJ2-3, is DVKVTQSSRYLVKRTGEKVFLECVQDMDHENMFWYRQDPGLGLRLIYFSYDVKMKEKGDIPEGYSVSREKKERFSLILESASTNQTSMYLCASSSTAPGLAATDTQYFGPGTRLTVL.

The gene calls are TRBV15 and TRBJ2-7; 8 bases match TRBD2. The CDR3 runs 15 residues. The V gene end was trimmed by 0 bases and the J gene end by 5 bases; junction bases not matched to a gene: 6. Looked up from germline, CDR1 is LNHNV and CDR2 is YYDKDF (reference sequence). In DNA, the CDR3 is TGTGCCACCAGCAGAGATCTTGGGACTAGGAACGAGCAGTACTTC. As protein: CATSRDLGTRNEQYF. The full variable domain, in which reference TRBV15 and TRBJ2-7 provide the parts outside the CDR3, is DAMVIQNPRYQVTQFGKPVTLSCSQTLNHNVMYWYQQKSSQAPKLLFHYYDKDFNNEADTPDNFQSRRPNTSFCFLDIRSPGLGDTAMYLCATSRDLGTRNEQYFGPGTRLTVT.

V usage is TRBV2 and J usage is TRBJ2-3; 7 positions match TRBD2. With 4 bases clipped from V and 7 bases from J, the junction kept 5 bases outside the gene matches. CDR3 length equals 13 residues. Looked up from germline, CDR1 is SNHLY and CDR2 is FYNNEI. The CDR3 loop is CASSGGAGNTQYF. CDR3 nucleotides: TGTGCCAGCAGTGGGGGAGCGGGAAATACGCAGTATTTT.

The chain links TRBV11-3 to TRBJ2-1; D remains ambiguous. Germline CDR1 SGHNT, CDR2 YENEEA. The V and J ends lost 1 base and 3 bases respectively, with 4 bases between them. The CDR3 is 13 amino acids. DNA for the CDR3: TGTGCCAGCAGCTTAGGGGACTACAATGAGCAGTTCTTC. Amino acids: CASSLGDYNEQFF. Drawing the rest from reference TRBV11-3 and TRBJ2-1, the complete variable domain is EAGVVQSPRYKIIEKKQPVAFWCNPISGHNTLYWYLQNLGQGPELLIRYENEEAVDDSQLPKDRFSAERLKGVDSTLKIQPAELGDSAVYLCASSLGDYNEQFFGPGTRLTVL.

The V and J genes are TRBV5-6 and TRBJ2-5; the D gene is possibly TRBD2 (6 bases). V lost 1 base and J 5 bases, leaving 15 bases between the germline ends. CDR1 and CDR2 (germline): SGHDT, YYEEEE. The CDR3 length is 15 residues. The CDR3 DNA reads TGTGCCAGCAGCTTGTGGCGCGGGAAGTTTGAGACCCAGTACTTC. It translates to CASSLWRGKFETQYF. Full variable domain (missing parts from reference TRBV5-6 and TRBJ2-5): DAGVTQSPTHLIKTRGQQVTLRCSPKSGHDTVSWYQQALGQGPQFIFQYYEEEERQRGNFPDRFSGHQFPNYSSELNVNALLLGDSALYLCASSLWRGKFETQYFGPGTRLLVL.

This sequence joins TRBV4-3 and TRBJ2-3; D perhaps matches TRBD2 (5 bases). From germline, CDR1 is LGHNA and CDR2 YSLEER. The CDR3 loop spans 16 amino acids. Between the trimmed V and J ends, which lost 0 bases and 3 bases, there was a span of 13 bases. In DNA form, the CDR3 reads TGCGCCAGCAGCCAAGATGGAGGCCTAGCAACAGATACGCAGTATTTT. Protein: CASSQDGGLATDTQYF.

The chain employs TRBV14 and TRBJ2-7; tentatively, D is TRBD2 (5 bases). Germline loops: CDR1 SGHDN, CDR2 FVKESK. The length of the CDR3 is 14 residues. Trimming removed 0 bases from V and 1 base from J, with 7 bases in between. DNA of the CDR3: TGTGCCAGCAGCCAAGAGAGGGTTTCCTACGAGCAGTACTTC. Translating it yields CASSQERVSYEQYF.

CDR3 coding DNA: TGTGCCAGCAGTCCGACGGGGGCTAGCGGGAAACTGGGCACCGGGGAGCTGTTTTTT. The encoded protein is CASSPTGASGKLGTGELFF. The chain couples TRBV9 to TRBJ2-2; 9 nucleotides line up with TRBD2. This CDR3 is built from 19 residues. CDR1 and CDR2 from the germline V gene are SGDLS and YYNGEE. V dropped 5 bases and J dropped 4; count of bases not matched to a gene: 18.

V gene TRBV2 combines with J gene TRBJ1-2; no firm D call. Germline CDR1 SNHLY, CDR2 FYNNEI. Trimming took off 6 bases at V and 4 bases at J, with 18 bases between the two ends. The CDR3 has 15 residues. The CDR3 loop is CASRERGGEFYGYTF. As DNA, the CDR3 is TGTGCCAGCAGGGAAAGAGGTGGGGAATTCTATGGCTACACCTTC.